Detailed here is one TCR beta chain. Per the germline V gene, CDR1 is SQVTM and CDR2 is ANQGSEA. The CDR3 contains 12 residues. The ends were cut back, 4 bases at V and 3 bases at J, with 9 bases in the middle. Starting from approximately 500 ng of total RNA, TCR libraries were made with linear amplification. In the study's own analysis: Sequencing covered around 81,000 rearranged alpha-chain transcripts across about 5 healthy donors. TCRdb ran MiXCR on the reads and lists one entry per CDR3 protein. V and J calls and clone size were set by TCRdb, not the authors. This sample has about 200,000 distinct CDR3 sequences, with around 74% found just once. This sample was taken from a study of healthy donors' naive CD4 and CD8 T cells.

The chain links TRBV29-1 to TRBJ1-1; D unresolved. The TCR sequence derives from a pool of human donors in good health; the sample pools cells from several healthy donors. Sequenced material: naive CD4+ and CD8+ T cells sorted from blood, pooled from several donors. CDR3 region: CSVVQVHTEAFF. CDR3 bases: TGCAGCGTTGTGCAGGTCCACACTGAAGCTTTCTTT. Combining the CDR3 with reference TRBV29-1 and TRBJ1-1 gives the whole variable domain SAVISQKPSRDICQRGTSLTIQCQVDSQVTMMFWYRQQPGQSLTLIATANQGSEATYESGFVIDKFPISRPNLTFSTLTVSNMSPEDSSIYLCSVVQVHTEAFFGQGTRLTVV.